This T cell receptor beta chain was retrieved from a study of identifying expanded T cells in peripheral blood. General study results and limits: Approximately 1.2 clones differed between technical replicates, versus approximately 16 and 20 over time.

Germline V gene data show CDR1 as SGDLS and CDR2 as YYNGEE. The length of the CDR3 is 13 residues. V lost 3 bases and J 0 bases, leaving 6 bases between the germline ends. Clones were read by immunoSEQ multiplex PCR, and TCRdb kept only the in-frame ones, dropping some. Of 85,000 to 90,000 clones in the sample, more than 75% are singletons; the top ten hold roughly 5.9%. The sample holds one count of this clone. Its antigen is currently unknown. The sequenced sample consisted of blood. The gene calls are TRBV9 and TRBJ1-2; D not resolved. The clonotype originates from a person aged 18 to 75 in good health. The CDR3 here is CASSETSNYGYTF. The CDR3 DNA is TGTGCCAGCAGCGAGACCTCTAACTATGGCTACACCTTC.